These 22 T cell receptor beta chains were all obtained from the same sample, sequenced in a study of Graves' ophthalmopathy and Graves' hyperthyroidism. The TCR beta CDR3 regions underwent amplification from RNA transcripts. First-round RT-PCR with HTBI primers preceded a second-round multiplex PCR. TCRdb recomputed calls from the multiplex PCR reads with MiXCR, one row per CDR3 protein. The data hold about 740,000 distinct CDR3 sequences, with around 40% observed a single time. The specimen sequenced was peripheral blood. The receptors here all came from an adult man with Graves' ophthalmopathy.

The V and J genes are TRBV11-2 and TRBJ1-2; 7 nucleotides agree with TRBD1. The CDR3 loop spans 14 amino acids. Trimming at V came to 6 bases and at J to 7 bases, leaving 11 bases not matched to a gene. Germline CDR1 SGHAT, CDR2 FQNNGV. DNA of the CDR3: TGTGCCAGCAGATCTAGCGGGACAGAGGGTGGCTACACCTTC. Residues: CASRSSGTEGGYTF.

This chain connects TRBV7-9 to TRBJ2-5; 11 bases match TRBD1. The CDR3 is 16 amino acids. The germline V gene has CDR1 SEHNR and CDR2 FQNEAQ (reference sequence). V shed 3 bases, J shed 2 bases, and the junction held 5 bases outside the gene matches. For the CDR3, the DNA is TGTGCCAGCAGCTTTCTGGGACAGGGGGGGCAAGAGACCCAGTACTTC. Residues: CASSFLGQGGQETQYF.

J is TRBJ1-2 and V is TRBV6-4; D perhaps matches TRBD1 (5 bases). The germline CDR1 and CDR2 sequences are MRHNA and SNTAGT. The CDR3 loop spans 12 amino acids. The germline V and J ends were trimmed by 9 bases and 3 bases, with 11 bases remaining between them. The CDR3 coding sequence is TGTGCCAGGTGGGGGACCGACTATGGCTACACCTTC. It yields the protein CARWGTDYGYTF.

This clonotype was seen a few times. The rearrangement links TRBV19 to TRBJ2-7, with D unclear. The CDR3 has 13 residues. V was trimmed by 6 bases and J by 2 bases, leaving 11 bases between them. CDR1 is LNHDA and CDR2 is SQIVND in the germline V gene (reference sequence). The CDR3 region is CASSVRSPYEQYF. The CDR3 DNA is TGTGCCAGTAGCGTCCGGAGCCCCTACGAGCAGTACTTC. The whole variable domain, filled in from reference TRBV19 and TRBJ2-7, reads DGGITQSPKYLFRKEGQNVTLSCEQNLNHDAMYWYRQDPGQGLRLIYYSQIVNDFQKGDIAEGYSVSREKKESFPLTVTSAQKNPTAFYLCASSVRSPYEQYFGPGTRLTVT.

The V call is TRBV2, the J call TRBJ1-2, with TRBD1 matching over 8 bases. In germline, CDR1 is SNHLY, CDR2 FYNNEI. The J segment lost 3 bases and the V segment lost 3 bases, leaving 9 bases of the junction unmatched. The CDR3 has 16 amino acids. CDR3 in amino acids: CASSEGQAGRDYGYTF. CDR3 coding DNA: TGTGCCAGCAGTGAGGGACAGGCCGGACGGGACTATGGCTACACCTTC.

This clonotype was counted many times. The CDR3 loop reads CASSMSGGQGPTRYTF. The CDR3 DNA reads as TGTGCCAGTAGTATGAGTGGTGGACAGGGGCCAACCCGCTACACCTTC. This chain uses TRBV19 with TRBJ1-2; 9 bases are shared with TRBD1. The V gene end was trimmed by 3 bases and the J gene end by 9 bases; junction bases not matched to a gene: 14. The CDR3 is 16 amino acids. Germline CDR1 and CDR2: LNHDA and SQIVND (reference sequence).

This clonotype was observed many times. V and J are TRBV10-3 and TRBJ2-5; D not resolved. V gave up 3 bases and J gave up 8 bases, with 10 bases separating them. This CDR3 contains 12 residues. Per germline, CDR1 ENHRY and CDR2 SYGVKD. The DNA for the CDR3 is TGTGCCATCAGTGACCTCAGTAGAACCCAGTACTTC. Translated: CAISDLSRTQYF.

The CDR3 loop is CATSRVGGPSYNEQFF. CDR3 sequence (DNA): TGTGCCACCAGCAGAGTCGGGGGGCCTTCCTACAATGAGCAGTTCTTC. This chain joins TRBV15 and TRBJ2-7; weak D call: TRBD2 (7 bases). TRBJ2-1 matches the DNA end more closely, so the J call is doubtful. Germline values: CDR1 LNHNV, CDR2 YYDKDF (reference sequence). This CDR3 is 16 amino acids long.

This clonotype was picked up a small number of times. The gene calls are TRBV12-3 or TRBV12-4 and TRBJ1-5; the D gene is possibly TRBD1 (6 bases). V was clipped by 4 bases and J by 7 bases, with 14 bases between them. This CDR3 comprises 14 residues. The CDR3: CASSWDVGGQPQHF. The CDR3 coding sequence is TGTGCCAGCAGTTGGGATGTAGGGGGACAGCCCCAGCATTTT.

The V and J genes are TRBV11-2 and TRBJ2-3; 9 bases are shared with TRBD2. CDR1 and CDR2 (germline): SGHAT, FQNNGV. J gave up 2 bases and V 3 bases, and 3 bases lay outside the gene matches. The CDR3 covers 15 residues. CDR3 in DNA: TGTGCCAGCAGCTTTGTAGCGGGGGTCACAGATACGCAGTATTTT. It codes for CASSFVAGVTDTQYF.

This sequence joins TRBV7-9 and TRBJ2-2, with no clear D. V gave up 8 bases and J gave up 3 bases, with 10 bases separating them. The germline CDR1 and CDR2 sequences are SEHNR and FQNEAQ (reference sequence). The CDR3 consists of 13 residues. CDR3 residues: CASRYGYTGELFF. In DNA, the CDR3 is TGTGCCAGCCGGTACGGGTACACCGGGGAGCTGTTTTTT.

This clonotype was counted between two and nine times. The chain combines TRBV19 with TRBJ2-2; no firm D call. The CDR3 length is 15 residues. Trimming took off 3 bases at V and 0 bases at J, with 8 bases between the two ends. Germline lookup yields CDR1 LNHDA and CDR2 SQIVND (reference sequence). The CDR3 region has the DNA TGTGCCAGTAGTATTGGTCCGGCGAACACCGGGGAGCTGTTTTTT. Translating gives CASSIGPANTGELFF.

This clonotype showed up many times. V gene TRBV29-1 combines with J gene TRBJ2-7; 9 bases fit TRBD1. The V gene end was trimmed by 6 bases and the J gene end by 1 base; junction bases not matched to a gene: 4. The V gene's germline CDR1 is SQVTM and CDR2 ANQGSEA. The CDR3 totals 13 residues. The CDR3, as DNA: TGCAGCGTGGCCGGGACAGGGTCCTACGAGCAGTACTTC. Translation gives CSVAGTGSYEQYF.

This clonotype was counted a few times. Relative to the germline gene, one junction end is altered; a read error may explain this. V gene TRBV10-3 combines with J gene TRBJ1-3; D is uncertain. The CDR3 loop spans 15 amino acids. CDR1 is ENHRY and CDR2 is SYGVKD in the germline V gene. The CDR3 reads CASSYSPATGNTIYF. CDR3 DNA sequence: TGTGCCAGCAGTTACTCACCGGCTACAGGAAACACCATATATTTT.

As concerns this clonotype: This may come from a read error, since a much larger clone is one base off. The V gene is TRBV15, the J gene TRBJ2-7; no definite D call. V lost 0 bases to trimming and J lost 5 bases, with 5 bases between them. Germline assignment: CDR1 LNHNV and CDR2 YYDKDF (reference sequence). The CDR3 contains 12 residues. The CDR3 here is CATSRDFDEQYF. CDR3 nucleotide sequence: TGTGCCACCAGCAGAGATTTTGACGAGCAGTACTTC.

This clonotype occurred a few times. DNA for the CDR3: TGTGCCAGCAGACCCTCGTGGGAGGGTTACGAGCAGTACTTC. Its translation is CASRPSWEGYEQYF. The chain joins TRBV6-5 to TRBJ2-7; TRBD2 agrees at 7 bases. With V trimmed by 6 bases and J by 4 bases, 9 bases remained unmatched. CDR1 and CDR2 (germline): MNHEY, SVGAGI. The CDR3 is 14 amino acids.

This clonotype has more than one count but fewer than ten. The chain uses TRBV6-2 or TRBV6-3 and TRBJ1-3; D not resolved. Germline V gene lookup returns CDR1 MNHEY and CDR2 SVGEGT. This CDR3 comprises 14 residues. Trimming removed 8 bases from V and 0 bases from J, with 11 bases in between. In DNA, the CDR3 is TGTGCCAGCTCACCATCAAGCTCTGGAAACACCATATATTTT. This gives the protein CASSPSSSGNTIYF.

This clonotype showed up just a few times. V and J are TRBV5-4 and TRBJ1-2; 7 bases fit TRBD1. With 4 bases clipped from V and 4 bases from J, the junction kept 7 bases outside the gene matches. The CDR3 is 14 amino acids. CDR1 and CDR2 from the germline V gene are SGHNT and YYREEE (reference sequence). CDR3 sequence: CASSPRDSFYGYTF. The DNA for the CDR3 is TGTGCCAGCAGCCCCAGGGACAGCTTCTATGGCTACACCTTC.

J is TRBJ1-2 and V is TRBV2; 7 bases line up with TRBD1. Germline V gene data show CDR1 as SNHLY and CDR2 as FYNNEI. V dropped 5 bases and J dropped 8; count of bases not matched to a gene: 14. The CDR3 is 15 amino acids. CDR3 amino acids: CASSLRPPTGSGYTF. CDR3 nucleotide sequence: TGTGCCAGCAGTTTACGCCCGCCGACAGGGTCGGGCTACACCTTC.

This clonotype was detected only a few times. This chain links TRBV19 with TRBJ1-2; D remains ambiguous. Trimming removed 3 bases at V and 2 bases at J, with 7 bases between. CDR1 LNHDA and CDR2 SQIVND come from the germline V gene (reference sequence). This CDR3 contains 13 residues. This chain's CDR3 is CASSIRVNYGYTF. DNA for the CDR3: TGTGCCAGTAGTATCCGCGTAAACTATGGCTACACCTTC.

CDR3 residues: CATSAAGSGDQPQHF. CDR3 nucleotides: TGTGCCACCAGTGCAGCGGGGTCCGGGGATCAGCCCCAGCATTTT. The chain employs TRBV24-1 and TRBJ1-5; D uncertain. This CDR3 comprises 15 residues. Germline CDR1 and CDR2: KGHDR and SFDVKD. The V gene lost 5 bases and the J gene lost 5 bases, with 15 bases spanning the gap.

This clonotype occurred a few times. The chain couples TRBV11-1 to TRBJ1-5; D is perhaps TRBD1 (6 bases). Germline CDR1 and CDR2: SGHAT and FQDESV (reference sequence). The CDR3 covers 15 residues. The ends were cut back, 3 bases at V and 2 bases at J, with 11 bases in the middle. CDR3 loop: CASSFGGGGNQPQHF. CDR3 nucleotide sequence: TGTGCCAGCAGCTTCGGAGGGGGTGGCAATCAGCCCCAGCATTTT.